This T cell receptor beta chain comes out of a study of PD-L1 blockade in urothelial cancer. The method was immunoSEQ multiplex PCR; TCRdb's version includes in-frame clones alone and lacks a portion of them. This table has roughly 100,000 clones, over 75% appearing once. Trimming at V came to 4 bases and at J to 7 bases, leaving 6 bases not matched to a gene. Per the germline V gene, CDR1 is SNHLY and CDR2 is FYNNEI. CDR3 length equals 13 residues. Source: PBMCs, taken around atezolizumab (anti-PD-L1) treatment. The TCR sequence derives from a man aged 50 to 60 with urothelial cancer. The chain is built from TRBV2 and TRBJ2-7; TRBD1 aligns across 8 bases. The CDR3 DNA is TGTGCCAGCAGTGGGGGAAGACAGGGGGAGCAGTACTTC. As protein: CASSGGRQGEQYF.